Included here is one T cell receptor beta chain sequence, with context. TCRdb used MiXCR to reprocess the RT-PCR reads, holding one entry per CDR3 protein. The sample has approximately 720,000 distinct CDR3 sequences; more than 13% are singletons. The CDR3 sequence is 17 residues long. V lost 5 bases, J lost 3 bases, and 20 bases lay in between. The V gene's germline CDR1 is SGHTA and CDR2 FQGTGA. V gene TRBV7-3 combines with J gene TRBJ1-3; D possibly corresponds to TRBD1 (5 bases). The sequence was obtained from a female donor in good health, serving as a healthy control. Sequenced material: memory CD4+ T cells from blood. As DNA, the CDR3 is TGTGCCAGCAGCCCGCTACCTCTTGCAGGGATTGGAAACACCATATATTTT. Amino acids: CASSPLPLAGIGNTIYF.